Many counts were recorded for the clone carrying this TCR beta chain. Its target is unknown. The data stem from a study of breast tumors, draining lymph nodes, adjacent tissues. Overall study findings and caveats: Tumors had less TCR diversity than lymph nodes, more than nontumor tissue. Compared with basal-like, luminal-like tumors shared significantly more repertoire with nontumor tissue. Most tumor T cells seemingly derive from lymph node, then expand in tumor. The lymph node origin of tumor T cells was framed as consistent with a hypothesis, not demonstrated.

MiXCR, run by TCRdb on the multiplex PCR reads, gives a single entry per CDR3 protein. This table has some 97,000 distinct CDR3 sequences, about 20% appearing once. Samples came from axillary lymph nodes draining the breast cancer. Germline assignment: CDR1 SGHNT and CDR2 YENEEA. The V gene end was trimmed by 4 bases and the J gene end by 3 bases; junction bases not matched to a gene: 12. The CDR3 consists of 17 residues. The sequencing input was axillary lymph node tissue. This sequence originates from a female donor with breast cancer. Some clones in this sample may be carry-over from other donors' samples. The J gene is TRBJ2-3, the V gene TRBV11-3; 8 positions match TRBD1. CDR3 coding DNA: TGTGCCAGCAGCTACGGAGCGGACAGGGATGGAACAGATACGCAGTATTTT. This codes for CASSYGADRDGTDTQYF.